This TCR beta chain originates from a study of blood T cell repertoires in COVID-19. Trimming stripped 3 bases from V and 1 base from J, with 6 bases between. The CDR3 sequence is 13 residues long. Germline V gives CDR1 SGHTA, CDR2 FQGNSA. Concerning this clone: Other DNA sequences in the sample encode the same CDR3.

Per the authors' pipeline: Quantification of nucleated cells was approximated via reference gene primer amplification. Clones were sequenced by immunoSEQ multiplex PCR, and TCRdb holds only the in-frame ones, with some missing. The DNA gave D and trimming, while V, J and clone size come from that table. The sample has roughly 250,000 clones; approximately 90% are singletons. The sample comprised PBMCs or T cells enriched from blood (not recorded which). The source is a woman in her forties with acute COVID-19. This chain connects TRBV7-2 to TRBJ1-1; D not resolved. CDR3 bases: TGTGCCAGCAGCTTGACGGGGAACACTGAAGCTTTCTTT. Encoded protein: CASSLTGNTEAFF.